This TCR beta chain was recovered during a study of beta chain features in type 1 diabetes. Study-level findings and limits: Shortening of TCRB CDR3s, moderate but significant, appeared in all four CD4+ subsets of Type 1 diabetes patients.

Each sorted fraction was over 98% pure. This CDR3 is 15 amino acids long. Trimming pared 0 bases from V and 0 bases from J, leaving 7 bases between. Germline V CDR1 and CDR2: SGHRS, YFSETQ. Reverse transcribing all isolated RNA meant expressed TCRB transcripts were sequenced. The average output of naive, central memory and regulatory T cell samples was approximately 3.6 million reads. Sequencing was performed with immunoSEQ multiplex PCR; in TCRdb, only in-frame clones are kept and a portion is missing. The sample includes about 650,000 clones, 9.5% to 15% of them seen just once. As to this clone: Its antigen is currently unknown.

The sample consisted of naive CD4+ T cells from blood. This TCR was sampled from a man aged 25 to 40 with type 1 diabetes. The chain uses TRBV5-1 and TRBJ1-5; D is uncertain. CDR3 region: CASSLGANSNQPQHF. The DNA for the CDR3 is TGCGCCAGCAGCTTGGGGGCAAATAGCAATCAGCCCCAGCATTTT.